What follows is one T cell receptor beta chain and its context. Its antigen remains unidentified. The assay was immunoSEQ multiplex PCR, and TCRdb's table has in-frame clones only and misses some. This sample carries 100,000 or so clones, around 89% of them seen once, and the ten largest clones take under 3%. The sample is drawn from a study of T cell responses to AZD1222 COVID-19 vaccine. Study findings and constraints: Spike-specific TCR breadth rose after two AZD1222 doses, and depth rose as well. Without day 14 samples, only post-peak T cell repertoires were studied. Clonal diversity was possibly underestimated, and white British individuals and females predominated among donors. With dominance at 160-218 and 743-854, vaccine-associated CD4 TCRs spanned spike.

V lost 2 bases to trimming and J lost 1 base, with 11 bases between them. CDR3 length equals 16 residues. Germline assignment: CDR1 MNHEY and CDR2 SVGAGI. This sequence originates from an adult in good health. The chain combines TRBV6-5 with TRBJ2-2; D call uncertain. Sample: peripheral blood, taken on day 0 of AZD1222 vaccination. The CDR3: CASSYNPGRNTGELFF. The DNA of the CDR3 is TGTGCCAGCAGTTACAACCCTGGACGGAACACCGGGGAGCTGTTTTTT.